One sample yielded the 19 T cell receptor beta chains listed below, sequenced in a study of blood T cell repertoires in COVID-19. Some clones are missing from TCRdb's copy, which holds only in-frame ones; the method was immunoSEQ multiplex PCR. Of about 36,000 clones in the sample, 87% are singletons; the top ten hold 20%. Sample: peripheral blood. The source of these receptors is a man aged 55-75 years with acute or convalescent COVID-19.

CDR3 region: CASSVGGGTYNEQFF. CDR3 sequence (DNA): TGTGCCAGCAGCGTAGGGGGCGGAACCTACAATGAGCAGTTCTTC. The chain employs TRBV9 and TRBJ2-1; weak D call: TRBD1 (5 bases). Trimming took 0 bases from V and 2 from J, leaving 9 bases between them. The CDR3 contains 15 residues. CDR1 and CDR2 from the germline V gene are SGDLS and YYNGEE.

In DNA form, the CDR3 reads TGTGCCAGCAGCTTACCGGGACAGGGATCTGAACGGTGGACCCAGTACTTC. It translates to CASSLPGQGSERWTQYF. The rearrangement links TRBV3-1 (or the pseudogene TRBV3-2) to TRBJ2-5; 9 nucleotides align to TRBD1. In germline, CDR1 is LGHDT, CDR2 YNNKEL (reference sequence). With V trimmed by 5 bases and J by 7 bases, 17 bases remained unmatched. This CDR3 contains 17 residues.

The chain employs TRBV9 and TRBJ1-1, with no clear D. Germline CDR1 SGDLS, CDR2 YYNGEE. Between the trimmed V and J ends, which lost 0 bases and 1 base, there was a span of 7 bases. The CDR3 is made up of 14 amino acids. CDR3 nucleotide sequence: TGTGCCAGCAGCGTAGTCACAGCGAACACTGAAGCTTTCTTT. This codes for CASSVVTANTEAFF. Full variable domain (remainder filled in from reference TRBV9 and TRBJ1-1): DSGVTQTPKHLITATGQRVTLRCSPRSGDLSVYWYQQSLDQGLQFLIQYYNGEERAKGNILERFSAQQFPDLHSELNLSSLELGDSALYFCASSVVTANTEAFFGQGTRLTVV.

This sequence joins TRBV6-5 and TRBJ2-7; a weak D match, TRBD1 (6 bases). With 5 bases removed from V and 3 bases from J, the gap between germline ends came to 14 bases. The germline gives CDR1 MNHEY, CDR2 SVGAGI. This CDR3 is 14 amino acids long. This CDR3 is CASSHRESNYEQYF. The CDR3 DNA reads TGTGCCAGCAGTCACAGGGAATCCAACTACGAGCAGTACTTC.

V is TRBV5-1 and J is TRBJ1-2, with 9 nucleotides matching TRBD1. Germline lookup yields CDR1 SGHRS and CDR2 YFSETQ. With 4 bases clipped from V and 3 bases from J, the junction kept 10 bases outside the gene matches. CDR3 size: 16 residues. CDR3 sequence: CASSPMGQGNYYGYTF. The CDR3 DNA follows: TGCGCCAGCAGCCCCATGGGACAGGGCAACTACTATGGCTACACCTTC.

Only one count was recorded for this clone. The CDR3 bases are TGTGCCAGCAGCGGTCTTAGCGGGAGGGCGGGAGATACGCAGTATTTT. It encodes CASSGLSGRAGDTQYF. The chain employs TRBV9 and TRBJ2-3; 11 bases line up with TRBD2. Germline V gene lookup returns CDR1 SGDLS and CDR2 YYNGEE. The CDR3 covers 16 residues. The ends lost 3 bases at V and 5 bases at J; junction bases unmatched: 8.

The chain couples TRBV4-1 to TRBJ1-4, with D hard to call. The CDR3 is made up of 15 amino acids. Germline assignment: CDR1 MGHRA and CDR2 YSYEKL. The ends were cut back, 1 base at V and 1 base at J, with 7 bases in the middle. The CDR3 protein is CASSQVEGTNEKLFF. The CDR3, as DNA: TGCGCCAGCAGCCAAGTTGAGGGAACTAATGAAAAACTGTTTTTT.

The rearrangement joins TRBV11-2 to TRBJ2-2; 8 bases are a match to TRBD2. This CDR3 is built from 14 residues. The junction had 5 bases not matched to a gene; V was cut back by 5 bases and J by 6 bases. Germline V lookup: CDR1 SGHAT, CDR2 FQNNGV. CDR3 protein: CASSPRAGAGELFF. Here the CDR3 DNA reads TGTGCCAGCAGCCCACGAGCGGGAGCCGGGGAGCTGTTTTTT.

The chain links TRBV14 to TRBJ2-5; weak D call: TRBD2 (6 bases). Germline V gives CDR1 SGHDN, CDR2 FVKESK. With 5 bases removed from V and 5 bases from J, the gap between germline ends came to 18 bases. CDR3 length: 15 amino acids. The CDR3 nucleotides read TGTGCCAGCAGCTCCTCGTTAGCGGCGTGGGAGACCCAGTACTTC. Encoded protein: CASSSSLAAWETQYF.

The rearrangement joins TRBV9 to TRBJ1-5; 10 bases are shared with TRBD1. Unmatched junction bases numbered 3, after V lost 2 bases and J lost 4 bases. This CDR3 has 15 residues. The V gene's germline CDR1 is SGDLS and CDR2 YYNGEE. The CDR3 spells CASSVGQGRNQPQHF. In DNA, the CDR3 is TGTGCCAGCAGCGTGGGACAGGGGAGGAATCAGCCCCAGCATTTT.

The chain recombines TRBV5-1 with TRBJ2-3; 9 nucleotides match TRBD2. CDR1 is SGHRS, CDR2 YFSETQ, per germline. V trimming: 5 bases; J trimming: 4 bases; junction bases outside the gene matches: 14. This CDR3 comprises 17 residues. The CDR3 DNA reads as TGCGCCAGCAGACTTGACCCTAGCGGGAATAGCGCAGATACGCAGTATTTT. The encoded protein is CASRLDPSGNSADTQYF.

The V and J genes are TRBV11-2 and TRBJ2-5, with 7 bases fitting TRBD2. The CDR3 runs to 15 residues. The germline gives CDR1 SGHAT, CDR2 FQNNGV. Unmatched junction bases numbered 9, after V lost 3 bases and J lost 5 bases. CDR3 in DNA: TGTGCCAGCAGCTTGGGCGGGAGTGGTTTGGAGACCCAGTACTTC. Its protein product is CASSLGGSGLETQYF.

The CDR3 is CASSSGRPYNEQFF. The DNA of the CDR3 is TGCGCCAGCAGTAGCGGGAGGCCCTACAATGAGCAGTTCTTC. This sequence joins TRBV5-1 and TRBJ2-1; TRBD2 matches at 10 bases. Germline V lookup: CDR1 SGHRS, CDR2 YFSETQ. With V trimmed by 5 bases and J by 2 bases, 1 base remained unmatched. The CDR3 sequence is 14 residues long.

The chain joins TRBV6-1 to TRBJ2-5, with D possibly TRBD1 on 6 matching bases. Germline-derived CDR1 and CDR2 are MNHNS and SASEGT. Trimming removed 3 bases at V and 3 bases at J, with 11 bases between. The CDR3 runs to 14 residues. The CDR3 reads CASSEWDTKETQYF. For the CDR3, the DNA is TGTGCCAGCAGTGAGTGGGACACAAAAGAGACCCAGTACTTC.

This clone was counted a single time. The chain is built from TRBV9 and TRBJ1-2, with D maybe TRBD1 (5 bases). The V and J ends lost 0 bases and 7 bases respectively, with 10 bases between them. CDR1 is SGDLS and CDR2 is YYNGEE in the germline V gene. The CDR3 sequence is 13 residues long. CDR3 coding DNA: TGTGCCAGCAGCGTAGATGGAGGGACTGGCTACACCTTC. Protein sequence: CASSVDGGTGYTF.

CDR3 protein: CSASLQKDEPQHF. The CDR3 bases are TGCAGTGCTAGTCTGCAGAAAGATGAGCCCCAGCATTTT. The V gene is TRBV20-1, the J gene TRBJ1-5; D remains unclear. CDR1 is DFQATT, CDR2 SNEGSKA, per germline (reference sequence). Trimming took 3 bases from V and 8 from J, leaving 14 bases between them. The CDR3 extends over 13 amino acids.

This clone was counted once. This chain joins TRBV3-1 (or the pseudogene TRBV3-2) and TRBJ2-1; a possible D gene is TRBD2 (7 bases). The germline V gene has CDR1 LGHDT and CDR2 YNNKEL (reference sequence). The CDR3 consists of 19 residues. Trimming left V 0 bases short and J 6 bases short, with 24 bases between. The CDR3 reads CASSQEEGRAGGGANEQFF. CDR3 in DNA: TGTGCCAGCAGCCAAGAAGAAGGACGAGCAGGAGGGGGGGCCAATGAGCAGTTCTTC.

This clone has just a few counts. The J gene is TRBJ1-2, the V gene TRBV29-1; D may be TRBD1 (6 bases). The CDR3 runs to 12 residues. V dropped 7 bases and J dropped 0 bases, with 9 bases sitting between them. Germline V gene lookup returns CDR1 SQVTM and CDR2 ANQGSEA. The CDR3 spells CSGRTANYGYTF. The DNA for the CDR3 is TGCAGCGGTCGGACAGCTAACTATGGCTACACCTTC. Combining the CDR3 with reference TRBV29-1 and TRBJ1-2 gives the whole variable domain SAVISQKPSRDICQRGTSLTIQCQVDSQVTMMFWYRQQPGQSLTLIATANQGSEATYESGFVIDKFPISRPNLTFSTLTVSNMSPEDSSIYLCSGRTANYGYTFGSGTRLTVV.

The rearrangement joins TRBV13 to TRBJ2-1; TRBD2 aligns across 12 bases. The length of the CDR3 is 16 residues. V shed 5 bases and J 8 bases; nucleotides not matched to a gene: 10. Germline-derived CDR1 and CDR2 are PRHDT and FYEKMQ (reference sequence). CDR3 in DNA: TGTGCCAGCAGCCTTAGACTAGCGGGAGTAGGGGATGAGCAGTTCTTC. It codes for CASSLRLAGVGDEQFF. Complete variable domain (other parts from reference TRBV13 and TRBJ2-1): AAGVIQSPRHLIKEKRETATLKCYPIPRHDTVYWYQQGPGQDPQFLISFYEKMQSDKGSIPDRFSAQQFSDYHSELNMSSLELGDSALYFCASSLRLAGVGDEQFFGPGTRLTVL.